Described below is a single TCR beta chain sequence and its context. The sample belongs to a study of PD-L1 blockade in urothelial cancer. As for the study in general: Blood was analyzed 3 weeks (second dose) and 6 weeks after treatment start.

Time point reported: peripheral blood 6 weeks after treatment start. Locally advanced or metastatic urothelial carcinoma affected all patients. All patients handed over anywhere from 1 to 8 samples, pretreatment and on-treatment. The CDR3 is 14 amino acids. Trimming shortened V by 1 base and J by 0 bases, and 7 bases separated the two germline ends. Per the germline V gene, CDR1 is SGHNT and CDR2 is YYREEE (reference sequence). The investigators introduced synthetic TCR analog templates into each PCR as spikes. Using immunoSEQ multiplex PCR, the repertoire was profiled, and TCRdb retains in-frame clones only, with some absent. Here the sample spans tens of thousands of clones, about 88% being singletons.

The input for sequencing was PBMCs, taken around atezolizumab (anti-PD-L1) treatment. This sequence originates from a man aged 55 to 69 with urothelial cancer. The gene calls are TRBV5-4 and TRBJ1-1; maybe TRBD1 (5 bases). The CDR3 loop reads CASSLTGLNTEAFF. The DNA for the CDR3 is TGTGCCAGCAGCTTGACAGGACTGAACACTGAAGCTTTCTTT.